The rows below give T cell receptor beta chains drawn from one sample of a study of cytomegalovirus exposure and HLA in healthy donors. The table came from immunoSEQ multiplex PCR; TCRdb's copy has only in-frame clones and leaves some out. This table has under 250,000 clones, about 80% appearing once. The specimen was PBMCs. All receptors come from a woman aged 55-69 years in good health and CMV-seropositive. Both conserved end residues are part of each CDR3. The D gene is left open where the match is weak. Only some rows state a clone size, as once, few, many or a class for expanded clones.

TRBJ1-2	TRBD1	few	TRBV10-3	TGTGCCATCCGGAGGCAGGGGGGTGGCTACACCTTC	CAIRRQGGGYTF
TRBJ1-2	-	few	TRBV18	TGTGCCAGCTCACCCTACTACGGGACACCCACGGAAGGCTACACCTTC	CASSPYYGTPTEGYTF
TRBJ2-1	TRBD2	few	TRBV27	TGTGCCAGCAGTCCTGGACTAGGAGCCTACAATGAGCAGTTCTTC	CASSPGLGAYNEQFF
TRBJ2-5	-	few	TRBV5-4	TGTGCCAGCAGATCCTCCCGGGACACTCAAGAGACCCAGTACTTC	CASRSSRDTQETQYF
TRBJ2-2	TRBD2	-	TRBV28	TGTGCCAGCATTAGCGGGGGCGGGCCCGGGGAGCTGTTTTTT	CASISGGGPGELFF
TRBJ1-2	-	-	TRBV6-1	TGTGCCAGCAGTGAATTGGGCAGTACTAACTATGGCTACACCTTC	CASSELGSTNYGYTF
TRBJ1-2	TRBD1	-	TRBV7-9	TGTGCCAGCAGCTTAACAGGGGTCGGCTACACCTTC	CASSLTGVGYTF
TRBJ1-5	-	-	TRBV5-1	TGCGCCAGCAGCTTGGGAGGTGATCAGCCCCAGCATTTT	CASSLGGDQPQHF
TRBJ2-1	-	-	TRBV10-3	TGTGCCATCAGTGAGTCGAAGGGGGAGAGAGGCTACAATGAGCAGTTCTTC	CAISESKGERGYNEQFF
TRBJ2-5	TRBD2	-	TRBV4-1	TGCGCCAGCAGCCAAGACCCTTTTCAGGGAGCGGGAGAGAGGGAGACCCAGTACTTC	CASSQDPFQGAGERETQYF
TRBJ2-7	TRBD1	-	TRBV28	TGTGCCACCCGACAGGGGACCCTATACGAGCAGTACTTC	CATRQGTLYEQYF
TRBJ2-7	-	-	TRBV6-5	TGTGCCAGCAGTTACTCGAGGACAGGGACTATATACGAGCAGTACTTC	CASSYSRTGTIYEQYF
TRBJ1-2	-	once	TRBV28	TGTGCCAGCAGTTTGTCCCTCACAGGGAGGGTTTTCTATGGCTACACCTTC	CASSLSLTGRVFYGYTF
TRBJ1-5	-	-	TRBV21-1	TGTGCCAGCAGCAATTGCCGGGACAGGGGCTGGAGGCAGCCCCAGCATTTT	CASSNCRDRGWRQPQHF
TRBJ2-3	TRBD2	few	TRBV27	TGTGCCAGCAGTTTACAAGCGGGAGTATTAGATACGCAGTATTTT	CASSLQAGVLDTQYF
TRBJ2-1	TRBD2	-	TRBV28	TGTGCCAGCATCCCGCTTTCCGGACTAGCGGGAAATGAGCAGTTCTTC	CASIPLSGLAGNEQFF
TRBJ2-3	TRBD1	-	TRBV7-9	TGTGCCAGCAGCTCGGGACAGGTTAGACGTACGCAGTATTTT	CASSSGQVRRTQYF
TRBJ1-2	-	-	TRBV30	TGTGCCTGGAGTGCAGCGACGCGATATGGCTACACCTTC	CAWSAATRYGYTF
TRBJ2-1	-	-	TRBV20-1	TGCAGTGCTAGGCAGTTCAATGAGCAGTTCTTC	CSARQFNEQFF
TRBJ1-4	-	-	TRBV6-6	TGTGCCAGCACTCGTGGGCGAGAAAAACTGTTTTTT	CASTRGREKLFF
TRBJ2-3	-	-	TRBV6-5	TGTGCCAGCAGTTCCCAGGGCACAGATACGCAGTATTTT	CASSSQGTDTQYF
TRBJ2-1	-	-	TRBV10-3	TGTGCCATCAGTGGTGTGGCTAGCGAAGGAATTGAGCAGTTCTTC	CAISGVASEGIEQFF